This T cell receptor (beta chain) was observed in a study of blood T cell repertoires in COVID-19. Generated by immunoSEQ multiplex PCR, the TCRdb table keeps only in-frame clones and is missing some. The data show roughly 200,000 clones, approximately 90% seen once. The CDR3 has 11 residues. Germline CDR1 and CDR2: SGHAT and FQNNGV. V was trimmed by 5 bases and J by 5 bases, leaving 5 bases between them. The chain combines TRBV11-2 with TRBJ2-3; D is undetermined. The sequencing input was peripheral blood. The clonotype comes from a man aged 55-75 years who had recovered from COVID-19. This CDR3 reads CASSTGDTQYF. For the CDR3, the DNA is TGTGCCAGCAGCACCGGAGATACGCAGTATTTT.